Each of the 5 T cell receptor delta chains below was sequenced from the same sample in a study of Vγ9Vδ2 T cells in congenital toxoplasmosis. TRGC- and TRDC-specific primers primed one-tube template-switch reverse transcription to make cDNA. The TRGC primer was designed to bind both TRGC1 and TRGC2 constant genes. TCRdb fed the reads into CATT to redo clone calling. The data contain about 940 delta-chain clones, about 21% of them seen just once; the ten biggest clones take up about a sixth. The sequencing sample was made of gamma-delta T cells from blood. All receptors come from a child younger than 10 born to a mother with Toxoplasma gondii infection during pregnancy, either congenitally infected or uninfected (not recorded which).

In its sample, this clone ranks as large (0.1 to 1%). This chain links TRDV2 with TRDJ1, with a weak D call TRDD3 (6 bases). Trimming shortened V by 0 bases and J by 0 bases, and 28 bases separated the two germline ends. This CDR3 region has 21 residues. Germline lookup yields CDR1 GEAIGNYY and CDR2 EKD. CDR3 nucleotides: TGTGCCTGTGACACCGTGAGTACTGTTGGGGATCCGTCCCTCTACACCGATAAACTCATCTTT. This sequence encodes CACDTVSTVGDPSLYTDKLIF.

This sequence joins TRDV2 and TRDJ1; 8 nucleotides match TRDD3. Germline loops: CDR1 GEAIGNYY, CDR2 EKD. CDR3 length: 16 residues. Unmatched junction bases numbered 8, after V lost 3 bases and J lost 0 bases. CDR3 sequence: CACDLLLGADTDKLIF. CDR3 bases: TGTGCCTGTGACTTGCTACTGGGGGCCGACACCGATAAACTCATCTTT.

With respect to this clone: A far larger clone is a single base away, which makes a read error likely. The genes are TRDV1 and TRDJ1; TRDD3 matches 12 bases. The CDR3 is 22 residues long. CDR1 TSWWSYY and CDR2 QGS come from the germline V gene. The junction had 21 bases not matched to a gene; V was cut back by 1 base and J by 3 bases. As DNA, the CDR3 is TGTGCTCTTGGGGAACCCCTCTTCCTTGTACTGGGGGATACTCTCTGGGCCGATAAACTCATCTTT. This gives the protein CALGEPLFLVLGDTLWADKLIF.

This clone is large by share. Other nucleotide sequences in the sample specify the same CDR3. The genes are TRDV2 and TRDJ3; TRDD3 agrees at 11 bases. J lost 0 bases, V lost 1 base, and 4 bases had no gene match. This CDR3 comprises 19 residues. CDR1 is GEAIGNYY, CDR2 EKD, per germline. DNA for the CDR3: TGTGCCTGTGACACTGGGGGATACGGAAGCTCCTGGGACACCCGACAGATGTTTTTC. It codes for CACDTGGYGSSWDTRQMFF.

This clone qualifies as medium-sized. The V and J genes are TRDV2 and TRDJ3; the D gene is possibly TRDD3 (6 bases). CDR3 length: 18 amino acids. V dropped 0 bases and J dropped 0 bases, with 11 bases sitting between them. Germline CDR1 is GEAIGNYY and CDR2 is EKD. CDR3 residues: CACDTAGESSWDTRQMFF. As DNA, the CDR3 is TGTGCCTGTGACACCGCTGGGGAGAGCTCCTGGGACACCCGACAGATGTTTTTC.